This T cell receptor (beta chain) was captured in a study of T cells in Graves' hyperthyroidism and ophthalmopathy. The CDR3 runs 12 residues. The germline CDR1 and CDR2 sequences are SGHNT and YENEEA. Remarks on this clonotype: This may be a read error, as it is one base from a much larger clone.

Amplification of TCR beta CDR3 regions was performed using RNA transcripts as template. The HTBI primer set was used in a first-round RT-PCR of the TCR CDR3. TCRdb reprocessed the multiplex PCR reads with MiXCR, giving one entry per CDR3 protein. The profile covers around 300,000 distinct CDR3 sequences, with roughly an eighth appearing a single time and 7.9% taken by the ten largest. The TCR comes from a woman aged 40 to 50 with Graves' hyperthyroidism. The sample comprised blood. The chain has TRBV11-3 and TRBJ1-6; no clear D gene. The CDR3 loop is CASSSYSSLLHF. In DNA form, the CDR3 reads TGTGCCAGCAGCTCATACAGTTCACTCCTCCACTTT.